The clone carrying this T cell receptor beta chain was seen repeatedly, ten times or more. These data originate in a study of T cells in Graves' hyperthyroidism and ophthalmopathy. Amplification of TCR beta CDR3 regions used RNA as the template. The TCR CDR3 was amplified in a first-round RT-PCR using the HTBI primer set. TCRdb re-called the multiplex PCR reads with MiXCR, one entry per CDR3 protein. The sample consists of about 250,000 distinct CDR3 sequences, 24% of them appearing once. The CDR3 has 13 residues. Trimming removed 6 bases from V and 4 bases from J, with 12 bases in between. Germline V gene sequence: CDR1 MDHEN, CDR2 SYDVKM.

This clonotype was obtained from a woman in her thirties or forties with Graves' ophthalmopathy. The material sequenced was blood. J is TRBJ1-2 and V is TRBV28, with D unclear. The CDR3 is CASSPALGYGYTF. The CDR3 nucleotides are TGTGCCAGCAGCCCGGCCCTCGGCTATGGCTACACCTTC.